These 10 T cell receptor beta chains came from one sample sequenced in a study of OX40 agonist ivuxolimab in advanced cancers. Clones were read by immunoSEQ multiplex PCR, and TCRdb kept only the in-frame ones, dropping some. Of roughly 120,000 clones listed, roughly 90% are singletons. The sample in question was CD4+ or CD8+ T cells sorted from blood, obtained in a trial of the OX40 agonist ivuxolimab. These TCRs come from an adult with an advanced solid tumor such as melanoma, head and neck, liver or kidney cancer.

The rearrangement uses TRBV27 and TRBJ2-1; tentatively, D is TRBD1 or TRBD2 (5 bases each). V was pared by 7 bases and J by 6 bases, with 16 bases between. Germline V gene data show CDR1 as MNHEY and CDR2 as SMNVEV (reference sequence). The CDR3 has 14 amino acids. The CDR3 bases are TGTGCCAGCAAGGGGACGGGCGGTCGCAATGAGCAGTTCTTC. Protein product: CASKGTGGRNEQFF.

This sequence joins TRBV9 and TRBJ2-2, with 7 nucleotides matching TRBD2. Germline values: CDR1 SGDLS, CDR2 YYNGEE. V dropped 4 bases and J dropped 2; count of bases not matched to a gene: 8. The CDR3 runs 16 residues. The CDR3 DNA reads as TGTGCCAGCAGCTTCGGAGCGGGGAGCAACACCGGGGAGCTGTTTTTT. It codes for CASSFGAGSNTGELFF. Full variable domain (remainder filled in from reference TRBV9 and TRBJ2-2): DSGVTQTPKHLITATGQRVTLRCSPRSGDLSVYWYQQSLDQGLQFLIQYYNGEERAKGNILERFSAQQFPDLHSELNLSSLELGDSALYFCASSFGAGSNTGELFFGEGSRLTVL.

V usage is TRBV18 and J usage is TRBJ2-5; weak D call: TRBD1 (6 bases). The CDR3 runs to 14 residues. The germline gives CDR1 KGHSH, CDR2 LQKENI. The V gene lost 0 bases and the J gene lost 6 bases, with 11 bases spanning the gap. The CDR3 region is CASSPPGQMKTQYF. The CDR3, as DNA: TGTGCCAGCTCACCACCGGGACAAATGAAGACCCAGTACTTC.

The chain recombines TRBV15 with TRBJ2-5; 9 bases are a match to TRBD2. The better agreement between TRBJ2-7 and the DNA end casts doubt on the J call. The CDR3 spans 15 residues. Germline lookup yields CDR1 LNHNV and CDR2 YYDKDF (reference sequence). CDR3 nucleotides: TGTGCCACCAGCAGAGATAGCGGGAGAGTTTACGAGCAGTACTTC. This encodes CATSRDSGRVYEQYF.

The rearrangement links TRBV19 to TRBJ1-5, with D perhaps matching TRBD1 (5 bases). CDR3 size: 16 residues. Germline lookup yields CDR1 LNHDA and CDR2 SQIVND (reference sequence). V was cut by 4 bases and J by 4 bases, with 17 bases left in between. The chain's CDR3 is CASSTIFGTANQPQHF. In DNA, the CDR3 is TGTGCCAGTAGTACCATTTTCGGGACGGCTAATCAGCCCCAGCATTTT.

The V and J genes are TRBV7-3 and TRBJ1-1; tentatively, D is TRBD1 (5 bases). V was pared by 5 bases and J by 1 base, with 8 bases between. The germline V gene encodes CDR1 SGHTA and CDR2 FQGTGA. The CDR3 totals 13 residues. The CDR3, as DNA: TGTGCCAGCAGCCAGACAGAGAACACTGAAGCTTTCTTT. It is translated as CASSQTENTEAFF.

The chain carries TRBV5-1 and TRBJ1-1; D is possibly TRBD1 (6 bases). CDR1 and CDR2 (germline): SGHRS, YFSETQ. V was clipped by 1 base and J by 2 bases, with 12 bases between them. There are 15 residues in the CDR3. CDR3: CASSLSGGSNTEAFF. In nucleotides, the CDR3 is TGCGCCAGCAGCTTGAGTGGGGGCTCAAACACTGAAGCTTTCTTT.

The rearrangement joins TRBV11-3 to TRBJ1-5; the D gene is possibly TRBD1 (5 bases). Trimming took 3 bases from V and 4 from J, leaving 10 bases between them. From germline, CDR1 is SGHNT and CDR2 YENEEA. This CDR3 has 14 residues. The CDR3, as DNA: TGTGCCAGCAGCTTCTACAGGACAAATCAGCCCCAGCATTTT. Translation: CASSFYRTNQPQHF.

The table lists this clone with a count of one. The chain recombines TRBV10-3 with TRBJ2-7; possible D gene TRBD1, 6 bases. This CDR3 is 13 amino acids long. Per germline, CDR1 ENHRY and CDR2 SYGVKD. Deletions cut 4 bases from V and 2 bases from J, with 9 bases between. CDR3 coding DNA: TGTGCCATCAGTGGCACAGGGACCTACGAGCAGTACTTC. Translation: CAISGTGTYEQYF.

Comments on this clone: Its ends do not fully match the called genes, so a read error is possible. The J gene is TRBJ2-1, the V gene TRBV7-9; the match to TRBD2 covers 7 bases. Germline V CDR1 and CDR2: SEHNR, FQNEAQ (reference sequence). CDR3 length equals 11 residues. DNA for the CDR3: TGTGCCAGCAGCCAGTCGGGAGGCCTTATCTTC. This codes for CASSQSGGLIF.